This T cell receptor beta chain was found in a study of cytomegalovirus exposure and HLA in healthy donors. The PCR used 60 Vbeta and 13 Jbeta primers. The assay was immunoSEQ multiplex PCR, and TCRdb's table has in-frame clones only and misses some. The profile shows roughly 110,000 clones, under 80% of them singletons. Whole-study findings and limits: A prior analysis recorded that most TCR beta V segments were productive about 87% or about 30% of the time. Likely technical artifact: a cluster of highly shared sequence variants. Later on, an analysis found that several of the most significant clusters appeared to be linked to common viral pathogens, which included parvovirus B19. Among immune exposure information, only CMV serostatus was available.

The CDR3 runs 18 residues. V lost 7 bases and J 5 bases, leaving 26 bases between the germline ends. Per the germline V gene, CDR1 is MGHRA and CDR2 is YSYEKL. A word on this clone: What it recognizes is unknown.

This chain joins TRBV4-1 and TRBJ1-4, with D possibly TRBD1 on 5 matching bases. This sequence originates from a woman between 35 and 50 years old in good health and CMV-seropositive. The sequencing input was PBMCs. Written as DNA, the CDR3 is TGCGCCAGCAACCAGGGTTTTGGAGGGGTAGCCCGGAATGAAAAACTGTTTTTT. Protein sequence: CASNQGFGGVARNEKLFF.